This TCR beta chain was found in a study of T-cell memory formation after mild COVID-19. Trimming at V came to 1 base and at J to 6 bases, leaving 5 bases not matched to a gene. This CDR3 contains 14 residues. CDR1 and CDR2 (germline): SGHRS, YFSETQ. This clonotype came up a few times. TCRdb fed the 5' RACE reads into MiXCR, producing one record per CDR3 protein. Counted here are 450,000 to 650,000 distinct CDR3 sequences, about 22% occurring once; the ten biggest clones make up around 9.2%. The receptor's source is an adult woman who had mild COVID-19 (a few samples of this study predate the infection). Cell type and time point are not known. The rearrangement uses TRBV5-1 and TRBJ2-3, with 7 positions matching TRBD1. Material: PBMCs or a T cell subset sorted from them (not recorded which). The CDR3 loop reads CASSLTGESDTQYF. CDR3 sequence (DNA): TGCGCCAGCAGCTTGACAGGGGAGAGTGATACGCAGTATTTT.